These 23 T cell receptor beta chains originate from one sample sequenced in a study of T cell repertoires in cytomegalovirus infection (dated by TCRdb to between 2018 and 2020). The instrument given in TCRdb is Illumina HiSeq 1500. TCRdb trimmed the raw reads at Q25, called clones with MiXCR and kept productive beta chains. When rows share a CDR3 protein, they turn into one entry using the most common DNA and genes. For this sample there are some 300,000 distinct CDR3 sequences; around 9.6% appear just once. In total, the top ten clones hold around 2.6% of the sample. Sample: PBMCs. These receptors all stem from a human donor in good health (CMV status not recorded). Some clones in this sample may be carry-over from other donors' samples.

Many counts were recorded for this clonotype. The chain joins TRBV20-1 to TRBJ2-1, with 9 bases identical to TRBD1. The V and J ends lost 2 bases and 6 bases, in that order; junction bases with no gene match: 11. The CDR3 totals 16 residues. Germline CDR1 reads DFQATT; CDR2 reads SNEGSKA (reference sequence). The CDR3 region has the DNA TGCAGTGCTAGACCGTACCGGACAGGGGCTGTCAATGAGCAGTTCTTC. Encoded protein: CSARPYRTGAVNEQFF.

Ten or more counts support this clonotype. CDR3 coding DNA: TGTGCCAGCCTCAATCCTCCCGGGACTAGCGGGGGGGCCGGCAATGAGCAGTTCTTC. It is translated as CASLNPPGTSGGAGNEQFF. The genes are TRBV6-2 or TRBV6-3 and TRBJ2-1, with 16 positions matching TRBD2. This CDR3 is 19 amino acids long. The V gene end was trimmed by 8 bases and the J gene end by 6 bases; junction bases not matched to a gene: 16. Germline CDR1 is MNHEY and CDR2 is SVGEGT.

This clonotype has a count of ten or more. V is TRBV7-8 and J is TRBJ2-2, with D maybe TRBD1 (5 bases). Germline values: CDR1 SGHVS, CDR2 FQNEAQ. V was pared by 2 bases and J by 4 bases, with 11 bases between. CDR3 size: 15 residues. The CDR3 sequence: CASSLQGVGTGELFF. The CDR3 DNA reads TGTGCCAGCAGCTTACAGGGCGTAGGCACCGGGGAGCTGTTTTTT.

For this clonotype: This could be a read error, since a much larger clone is one nucleotide away. The V and J genes are TRBV6-1 and TRBJ2-2; no clear D gene. The CDR3 is made up of 15 amino acids. Germline CDR1 and CDR2: MNHNS and SASEGT. Trimming pared 3 bases from V and 4 bases from J, leaving 12 bases between. DNA for the CDR3: TGTGCCAGCAGTGAGAAGGCGCGAGGCACCGGGGAGCTGTTTTTT. This codes for CASSEKARGTGELFF.

CDR3 coding DNA: TGCAGCGTTGAAGTGCCCATCTATGGCTACACCTTC. Amino acids: CSVEVPIYGYTF. The J gene is TRBJ1-2, the V gene TRBV29-1; D is ambiguous. There are 12 residues in the CDR3. Germline V gene data show CDR1 as SQVTM and CDR2 as ANQGSEA. Trimming left V 1 base short and J 4 bases short, with 7 bases between.

This clonotype was detected ten times or more. V gene TRBV7-3 combines with J gene TRBJ2-1; 7 positions agree with TRBD2. The V segment lost 4 bases and the J segment 3 bases; nucleotides outside the gene matches: 6. CDR3 length: 15 amino acids. The germline V gene has CDR1 SGHTA and CDR2 FQGTGA. CDR3 DNA sequence: TGTGCCAGCAGCTCGACCGGGGGGTACTACAATGAGCAGTTCTTC. It encodes CASSSTGGYYNEQFF.

The table lists this clonotype with a few counts. V and J are TRBV9 and TRBJ2-1; 7 nucleotides line up with TRBD1. The junction had 6 bases not matched to a gene; V was cut back by 3 bases and J by 3 bases. The CDR3 runs to 15 residues. The germline gives CDR1 SGDLS, CDR2 YYNGEE. CDR3 amino acids: CASSERGQSYNEQFF. As DNA, the CDR3 is TGTGCCAGCAGCGAGAGGGGACAGAGCTACAATGAGCAGTTCTTC.

In this sample, this clonotype turned up many times. V is TRBV28 and J is TRBJ2-2; 7 positions match TRBD2. Trimming removed 8 bases from V and 0 bases from J; junction bases left unmatched: 6. This CDR3 contains 15 residues. CDR1 and CDR2 from the germline V gene are MDHEN and SYDVKM. In DNA form, the CDR3 reads TGTGCCAGCCTGCCGGGGGGAACGAACACCGGGGAGCTGTTTTTT. Translating gives CASLPGGTNTGELFF. Looking up the rest from reference TRBV28 and TRBJ2-2 gives the full variable domain: DVKVTQSSRYLVKRTGEKVFLECVQDMDHENMFWYRQDPGLGLRLIYFSYDVKMKEKGDIPEGYSVSREKKERFSLILESASTNQTSMYLCASLPGGTNTGELFFGEGSRLTVL.

The chain combines TRBV5-4 with TRBJ2-4; 8 bases agree with TRBD2. The CDR3 loop spans 16 amino acids. Germline V gives CDR1 SGHNT, CDR2 YYREEE (reference sequence). V gave up 0 bases and J gave up 0 bases; unmatched junction bases: 2. The CDR3 DNA reads TGTGCCAGCAGCTTGGACCGGGGGGGAGCCAAAAACATTCAGTACTTC. It translates to CASSLDRGGAKNIQYF.

V and J are TRBV20-1 and TRBJ1-2; D is uncertain. Germline V gene data show CDR1 as DFQATT and CDR2 as SNEGSKA (reference sequence). The CDR3 has 11 amino acids. V lost 3 bases and J 8 bases, leaving 10 bases between the germline ends. The CDR3 protein is CSASYPTGYTF. In nucleotides, the CDR3 is TGCAGTGCTAGCTACCCCACCGGCTACACCTTC.

This clonotype has ten or more counts. CDR3 region: CASSVPTSNEQFF. The CDR3 DNA follows: TGTGCCAGCAGCGTACCGACTAGCAATGAGCAGTTCTTC. V and J are TRBV7-2 and TRBJ2-1; a weak D match, TRBD2 (6 bases). Trimming removed 5 bases at V and 6 bases at J, with 11 bases between. The CDR3 is 13 residues long. Germline V gene sequence: CDR1 SGHTA, CDR2 FQGNSA.

The table lists this clonotype with many counts. This chain uses TRBV2 with TRBJ2-7, with unresolved D. V lost 2 bases and J 4 bases, leaving 6 bases between the germline ends. The V gene's germline CDR1 is SNHLY and CDR2 FYNNEI. This CDR3 is 12 amino acids long. The CDR3 protein is CASSENLYEQYF. Written as DNA, the CDR3 is TGTGCCAGCAGTGAAAACCTTTACGAGCAGTACTTC.

This clonotype was seen many times. The genes are TRBV25-1 and TRBJ2-1; D may be TRBD2 (6 bases). With 8 bases removed from V and 7 bases from J, the gap between germline ends came to 18 bases. The CDR3 has 14 amino acids. CDR1 is MGHDK, CDR2 SYGVNS, per germline. CDR3 coding DNA: TGTGCCAGCGAGGGCGCGGGGAGCCTTAATGAGCAGTTCTTC. It yields the protein CASEGAGSLNEQFF.

This clonotype was observed many times. The chain recombines TRBV4-2 with TRBJ2-6; 10 bases fit TRBD1. The CDR3 runs 18 residues. Trimming removed 1 base from V and 1 base from J; junction bases left unmatched: 4. Germline-derived CDR1 and CDR2 are LGHNA and YNFKEQ. This chain's CDR3 is CASSQGGQGKSGANVLTF. In DNA form, the CDR3 reads TGTGCCAGCAGCCAAGGGGGACAGGGGAAGTCTGGGGCCAACGTCCTGACTTTC.

This clonotype appeared many times. The J gene is TRBJ2-5, the V gene TRBV20-1; D is undetermined. The CDR3 runs 13 residues. In germline, CDR1 is DFQATT, CDR2 SNEGSKA (reference sequence). V lost 5 bases and J lost 9, with 19 bases in between. The CDR3 DNA follows: TGCAGTGCTGGTACAGAGCTTAAGAGTGCCCAGTACTTC. Translation: CSAGTELKSAQYF.

This clonotype was recorded a few times. The chain couples TRBV12-3 or TRBV12-4 to TRBJ2-2, with 12 bases matching TRBD2. This CDR3 contains 17 residues. V shed 3 bases and J 2 bases; nucleotides not matched to a gene: 4. The CDR3 is CASSFQTSGGNTGELFF. Written as DNA, the CDR3 is TGTGCCAGCAGTTTTCAGACTAGCGGGGGCAACACCGGGGAGCTGTTTTTT.

This clonotype was seen more than once but under ten times. The CDR3 spells CSVTHDTGNYGYTF. In nucleotides, the CDR3 is TGCAGCGTTACGCATGATACAGGAAACTATGGCTACACCTTC. The chain couples TRBV29-1 to TRBJ1-2; D possibly corresponds to TRBD1 (5 bases). This CDR3 comprises 14 residues. Germline V gene data show CDR1 as SQVTM and CDR2 as ANQGSEA. The V end was cut by 5 bases, the J end by 2 bases, with 15 bases between.

This clonotype was observed many times. V is TRBV6-1 and J is TRBJ1-3; D perhaps matches TRBD1 (6 bases). V lost 4 bases, J lost 1 base, and 14 bases lay in between. Germline V CDR1 and CDR2: MNHNS, SASEGT. The CDR3 runs to 16 residues. CDR3 residues: CASSGGTPRSGNTIYF. In nucleotides, the CDR3 is TGTGCCAGCAGTGGCGGGACACCCCGGTCTGGAAACACCATATATTTT.

The sample holds many counts of this clonotype. The gene calls are TRBV19 and TRBJ2-7; the D call may be TRBD1 or TRBD2 (5 bases each). This CDR3 is built from 15 residues. Per germline, CDR1 LNHDA and CDR2 SQIVND (reference sequence). The V end lost 3 bases, the J end lost 0 bases, and 12 bases lay between the germline ends. The CDR3 loop is CASSIGTVSSYEQYF. The CDR3 DNA sequence: TGTGCCAGTAGTATCGGGACGGTCAGCTCCTACGAGCAGTACTTC.

This clonotype was picked up a small number of times. This chain links TRBV20-1 with TRBJ1-1; TRBD1 is a possible D gene (5 bases). The germline V and J ends were trimmed by 3 bases and 7 bases, with 15 bases remaining between them. The CDR3 is 13 amino acids. Germline values: CDR1 DFQATT, CDR2 SNEGSKA (reference sequence). The CDR3 loop reads CSASRSGTGEAFF. CDR3 bases: TGCAGTGCTAGCCGGTCAGGGACCGGTGAAGCTTTCTTT.

The chain recombines TRBV28 with TRBJ2-2; the D gene is possibly TRBD2 (7 bases). V was clipped by 1 base and J by 3 bases, with 12 bases between them. The CDR3 covers 16 residues. Per the germline V gene, CDR1 is MDHEN and CDR2 is SYDVKM. CDR3 residues: CASSLSRGGHTGELFF. CDR3 nucleotides: TGTGCCAGCAGTTTATCAAGGGGGGGTCACACCGGGGAGCTGTTTTTT.

This clonotype was recorded many times. The chain is built from TRBV6-6 and TRBJ2-6; weak D call: TRBD2 (5 bases). Germline loops: CDR1 MNHNY, CDR2 SVGAGI (reference sequence). This CDR3 is 18 amino acids long. The V end lost 4 bases, the J end lost 0 bases, and 16 bases lay between the germline ends. The CDR3 bases are TGTGCCAGCAGTTTCCCTGACGGGATCAACTCTGGGGCCAACGTCCTGACTTTC. Its translation: CASSFPDGINSGANVLTF.

This clonotype was seen many times. The chain employs TRBV7-2 and TRBJ2-3; 8 nucleotides match TRBD2. The CDR3 loop spans 15 amino acids. V trimming: 5 bases; J trimming: 14 bases; junction bases outside the gene matches: 18. Germline CDR1 SGHTA, CDR2 FQGNSA. CDR3 in DNA: TGTGCCAGCAGCGTCAACTCCCACGGCGGGGGGAGCTGGTATTTT. It translates to CASSVNSHGGGSWYF.